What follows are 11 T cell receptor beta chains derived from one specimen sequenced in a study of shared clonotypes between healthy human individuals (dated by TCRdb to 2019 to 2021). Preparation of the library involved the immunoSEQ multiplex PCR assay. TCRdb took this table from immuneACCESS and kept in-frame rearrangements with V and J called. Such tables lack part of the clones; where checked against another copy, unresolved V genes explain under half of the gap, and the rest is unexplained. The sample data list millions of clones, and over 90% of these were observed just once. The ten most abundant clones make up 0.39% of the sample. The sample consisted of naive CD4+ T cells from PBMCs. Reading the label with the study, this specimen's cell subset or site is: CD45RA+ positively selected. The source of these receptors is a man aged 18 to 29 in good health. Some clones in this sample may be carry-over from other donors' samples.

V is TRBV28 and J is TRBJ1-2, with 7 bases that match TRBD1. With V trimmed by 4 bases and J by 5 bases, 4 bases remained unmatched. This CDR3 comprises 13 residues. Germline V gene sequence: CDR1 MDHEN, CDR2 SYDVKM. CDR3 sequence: CASSYRGRYGYTF. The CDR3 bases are TGTGCCAGCAGTTACAGGGGCCGGTATGGCTACACCTTC.

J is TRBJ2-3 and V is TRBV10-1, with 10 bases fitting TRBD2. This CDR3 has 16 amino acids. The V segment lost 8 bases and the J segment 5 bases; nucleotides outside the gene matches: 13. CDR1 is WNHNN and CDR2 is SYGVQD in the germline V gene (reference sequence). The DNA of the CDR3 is TGCGCCAGCTCTCGCCGGCTAGCGGGAGCAGAAGATACGCAGTATTTT. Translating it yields CASSRRLAGAEDTQYF.

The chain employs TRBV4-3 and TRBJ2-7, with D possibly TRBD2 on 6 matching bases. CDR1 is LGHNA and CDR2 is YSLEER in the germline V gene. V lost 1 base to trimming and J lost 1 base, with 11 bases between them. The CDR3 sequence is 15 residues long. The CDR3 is CASSQGTGGSYEQYF. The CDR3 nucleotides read TGCGCCAGCAGCCAAGGGACCGGGGGTTCCTACGAGCAGTACTTC.

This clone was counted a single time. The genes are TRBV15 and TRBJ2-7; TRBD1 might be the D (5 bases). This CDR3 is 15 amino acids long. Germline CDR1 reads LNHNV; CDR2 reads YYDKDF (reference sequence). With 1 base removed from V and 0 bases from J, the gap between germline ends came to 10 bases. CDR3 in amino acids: CATSRGYTGSYEQYF. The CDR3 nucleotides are TGTGCCACCAGCAGAGGCTACACAGGCTCCTACGAGCAGTACTTC.

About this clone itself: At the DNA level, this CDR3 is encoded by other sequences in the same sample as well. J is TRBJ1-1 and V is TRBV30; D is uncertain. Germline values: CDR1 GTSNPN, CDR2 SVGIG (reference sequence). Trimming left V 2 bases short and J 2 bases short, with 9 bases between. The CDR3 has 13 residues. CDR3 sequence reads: CAWSQGLNTEAFF. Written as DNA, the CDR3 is TGTGCCTGGAGTCAAGGACTTAACACTGAAGCTTTCTTT.

CDR3: CARSSREKLFF. The CDR3 DNA follows: TGTGCCAGAAGCTCCCGGGAAAAACTGTTTTTT. The chain links TRBV5-3 to TRBJ1-4; no clear D. TRBV5-3 is an ORF; its function is uncertain. V shed 3 bases and J shed 8 bases, with 5 bases lying between them. CDR3 length equals 11 residues.

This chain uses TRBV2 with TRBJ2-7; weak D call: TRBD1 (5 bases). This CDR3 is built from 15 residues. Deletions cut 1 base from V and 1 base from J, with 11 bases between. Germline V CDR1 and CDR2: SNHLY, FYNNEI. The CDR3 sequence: CASSEEAGLSYEQYF. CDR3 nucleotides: TGTGCCAGCAGTGAAGAGGCAGGGTTGTCCTACGAGCAGTACTTC.

The DNA of the CDR3 is TGTGCCAGCAGCCGGACAGGGGGCGCATCTGATACGCAGTATTTT. This codes for CASSRTGGASDTQYF. The V call is TRBV6-1, the J call TRBJ2-3, with 11 bases that match TRBD1. This CDR3 comprises 15 residues. V dropped 6 bases and J dropped 6; count of bases not matched to a gene: 8. Germline CDR1 is MNHNS and CDR2 is SASEGT.

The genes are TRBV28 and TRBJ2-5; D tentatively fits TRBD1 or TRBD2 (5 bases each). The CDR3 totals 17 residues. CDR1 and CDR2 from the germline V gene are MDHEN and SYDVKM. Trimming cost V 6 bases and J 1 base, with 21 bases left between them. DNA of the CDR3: TGTGCCAGCAGGATAAGTTACGGGACCAAAGCCCAAGAGACCCAGTACTTC. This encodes CASRISYGTKAQETQYF.

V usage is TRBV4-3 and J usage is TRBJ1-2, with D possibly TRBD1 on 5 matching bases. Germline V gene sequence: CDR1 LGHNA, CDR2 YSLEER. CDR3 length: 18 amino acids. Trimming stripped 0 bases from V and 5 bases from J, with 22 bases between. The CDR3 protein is CASSQEKGPSGAGYGYTF. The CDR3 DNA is TGCGCCAGCAGCCAAGAAAAGGGGCCTTCAGGCGCGGGATATGGCTACACCTTC.

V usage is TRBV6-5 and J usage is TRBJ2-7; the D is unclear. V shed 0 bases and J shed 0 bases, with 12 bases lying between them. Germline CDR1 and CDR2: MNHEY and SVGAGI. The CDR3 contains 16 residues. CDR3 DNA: TGTGCCAGCAGTTACTCGGCCGGTGGAAGCTCCTACGAGCAGTACTTC. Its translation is CASSYSAGGSSYEQYF.